The source of this T cell receptor (beta chain) is a study of blood T cell repertoires in COVID-19. Overall study context: Specimens from acute and convalescent COVID-19 originated in the United States, Italy and Spain. PBMCs, B-cell-depleted T cells, or T cells were the source of the cDNA or gDNA that made up the material.

Germline lookup yields CDR1 MGHRA and CDR2 YSYEKL. The CDR3 spans 14 residues. The germline V and J ends were trimmed by 0 bases and 14 bases, with 14 bases remaining between them. This clone is categorized as large. The authors' processing: Amplification of reference gene primers was used by the study to estimate nucleated cell counts. Data came from immunoSEQ multiplex PCR; TCRdb stores just in-frame clones and leaves some out. The V and J calls and the clone size are those of that table, but D and trimming were determined from the DNA. The sample shows 110,000 or so clones, more than 80% of them seen only once. Patients from Seattle were sampled longitudinally, starting during active infection.

The TCR sequence derives from a woman aged 60-75 years with COVID-19, enrolled during active disease. The V call is TRBV4-1, the J call TRBJ1-6; D perhaps matches TRBD1 (5 bases). The sequencing sample was made of peripheral blood. The CDR3 region has the DNA TGCGCCAGCAGCCAAGAAAGGGCGGGGGGTACCCTCCACTTT. As protein: CASSQERAGGTLHF.